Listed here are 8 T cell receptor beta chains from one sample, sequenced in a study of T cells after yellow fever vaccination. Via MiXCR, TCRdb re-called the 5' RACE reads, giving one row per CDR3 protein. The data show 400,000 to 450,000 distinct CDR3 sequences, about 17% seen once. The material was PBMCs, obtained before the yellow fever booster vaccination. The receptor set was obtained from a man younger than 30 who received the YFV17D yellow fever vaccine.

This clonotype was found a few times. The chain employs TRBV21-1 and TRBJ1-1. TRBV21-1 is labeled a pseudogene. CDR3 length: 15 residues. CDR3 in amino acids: CASSKGGEMNTEAFF. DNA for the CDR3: TGTGCCAGCAGCAAAGGAGGTGAGATGAACACTGAAGCTTTCTTT.

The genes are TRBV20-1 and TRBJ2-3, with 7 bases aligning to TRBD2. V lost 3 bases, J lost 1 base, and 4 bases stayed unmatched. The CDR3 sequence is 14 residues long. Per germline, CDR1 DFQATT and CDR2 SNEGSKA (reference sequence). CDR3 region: CSASSAGGTDTQYF. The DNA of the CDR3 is TGCAGTGCTAGTTCGGCGGGGGGCACAGATACGCAGTATTTT.

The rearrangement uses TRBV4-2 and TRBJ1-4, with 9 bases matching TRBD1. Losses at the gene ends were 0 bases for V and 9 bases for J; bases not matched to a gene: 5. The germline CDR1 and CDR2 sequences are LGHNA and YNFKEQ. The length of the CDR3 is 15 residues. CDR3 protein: CASSQEGQGGKKLFF. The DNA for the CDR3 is TGTGCCAGCAGCCAAGAGGGACAGGGCGGGAAAAAACTGTTTTTT.

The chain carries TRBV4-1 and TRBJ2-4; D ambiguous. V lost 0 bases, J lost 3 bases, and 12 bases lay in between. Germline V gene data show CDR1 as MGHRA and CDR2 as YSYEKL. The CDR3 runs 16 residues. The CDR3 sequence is CASSQDKGLGKNIQYF. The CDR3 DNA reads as TGCGCCAGCAGCCAAGATAAAGGGCTCGGCAAAAACATTCAGTACTTC.

CDR3 protein: CASSLEPQSGREKLFF. The CDR3 DNA is TGCGCCAGCAGCTTGGAGCCGCAGTCGGGACGGGAAAAACTGTTTTTT. The chain joins TRBV5-1 to TRBJ1-4, with D perhaps matching TRBD1 (5 bases). Trimming pared 0 bases from V and 8 bases from J, leaving 17 bases between. The germline V gene has CDR1 SGHRS and CDR2 YFSETQ. This CDR3 contains 16 residues.

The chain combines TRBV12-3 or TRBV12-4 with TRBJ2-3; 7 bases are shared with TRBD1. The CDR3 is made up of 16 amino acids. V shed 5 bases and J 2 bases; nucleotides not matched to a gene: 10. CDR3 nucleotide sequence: TGTGCCAGCAGTACAAACACCGGGACAGACACAGATACGCAGTATTTT. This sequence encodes CASSTNTGTDTDTQYF.

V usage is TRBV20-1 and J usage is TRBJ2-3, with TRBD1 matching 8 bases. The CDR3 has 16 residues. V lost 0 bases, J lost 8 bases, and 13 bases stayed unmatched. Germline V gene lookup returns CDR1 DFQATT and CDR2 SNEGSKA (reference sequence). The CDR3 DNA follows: TGCAGTGCTAGAGATCAAGGACAGGGAGGTGCGAGTACGCAGTATTTT. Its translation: CSARDQGQGGASTQYF.

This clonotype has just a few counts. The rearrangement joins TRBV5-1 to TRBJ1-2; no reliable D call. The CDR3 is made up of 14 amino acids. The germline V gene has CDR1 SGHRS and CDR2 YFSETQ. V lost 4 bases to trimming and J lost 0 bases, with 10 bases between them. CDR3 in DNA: TGCGCCAGCAGCGGAGGGAATTCTAACTATGGCTACACCTTC. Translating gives CASSGGNSNYGYTF.